A selection of T cell receptor beta chains follows, all from one sample in a study of regulatory T cells in long-lasting Graves disease. TCRdb fed the multiplex PCR reads into MiXCR, producing one record per CDR3 protein. This table has about 220,000 distinct CDR3 sequences, roughly 19% appearing once. This sample also appeared in a second study, on T cells in Graves' hyperthyroidism and ophthalmopathy.

Sequences were derived from peripheral blood mononuclear cells (PBMCs), sampled at new diagnosis, from a patient treated with antithyroid drugs. These receptors originate from a woman aged 30 to 39 with Graves disease. The CDR3 runs from the conserved cysteine through the conserved F or W. A D gene is named only where the DNA matches it firmly. The size of a clone is reported for some rows only, either as once, few or many, or as a class for expanded clones.

V gene,D gene,J gene,clone size,CDR3 length,CDR3 DNA,CDR3 protein
TRBV11-2,TRBD1,TRBJ1-1,many,15,TGTGCCAGCAGCTCGCGCCAGGGGGCCGGCACTGAAGCTTTCTTT,CASSSRQGAGTEAFF
TRBV15,NA,TRBJ2-1,many,11,TGTGCCACCAGCAGGGCGGGTGAGCAGTTCTTC,CATSRAGEQFF
TRBV11-3,NA,TRBJ2-3,many,16,TGTGCCAGCAGCTCCTCGGGGAGAATACGGACAGATACGCAGTATTTT,CASSSSGRIRTDTQYF
TRBV30,NA,TRBJ1-4,NA,12,TGTGCCTGGAGCGCACGCCATGAAAAACTATTTTTT,CAWSARHEKLFF
TRBV19,NA,TRBJ1-2,many,11,TGTGCCAGTAGACAGGCATATGGCTACACCTTC,CASRQAYGYTF
TRBV6-9,NA,TRBJ1-6,NA,13,TGTGCCAGCAGTTACCTCCTTAATTCACCCCTCCACTTT,CASSYLLNSPLHF
TRBV10-1,NA,TRBJ1-1,many,16,TGCGCCAGCAGTGAGTCGGATTATGGAATGAACACTGAAGCTTTCTTT,CASSESDYGMNTEAFF
TRBV6-1,TRBD2,TRBJ2-7,many,14,TGTGCCAGCTCTCCGCGGGAGGGGTCCTACGAGCAGTACTTC,CASSPREGSYEQYF
TRBV19,TRBD2,TRBJ2-3,many,15,TGTGCCAGTAGTATACTAGCGGCGAGCACAGATACGCAGTATTTT,CASSILAASTDTQYF
TRBV2,TRBD1,TRBJ2-1,NA,11,TGTGCCAGCAGACGGGACAGGGGGCAGGGGTTC,CASRRDRGQGF
TRBV3-1,NA,TRBJ1-1,many,13,TGTGCCAGCAGCCAAATGAGGGGCACTGAAGCTTTCTTT,CASSQMRGTEAFF
TRBV6-5,TRBD1,TRBJ1-2,NA,13,TGTGCCGGCAGTTACGGACAGGGTGAAGGCTACACCTTC,CAGSYGQGEGYTF
TRBV3-1,NA,TRBJ2-1,many,12,TGTACCAGCAGCCAAGCCGGGAACGAGCAGTTCTTC,CTSSQAGNEQFF
TRBV5-5,NA,TRBJ1-1,NA,22,TGTGCCAGCACCCCCCGAGCGTCTGGGGGGCAAGTAGTCTCAAGAGTGAACGCTGAAGCTTTCTTT,CASTPRASGGQVVSRVNAEAFF
TRBV28,NA,TRBJ1-2,many,13,TGTGCCAGCAGGATCGGCCCGGGGGGTGGCTACACCTTC,CASRIGPGGGYTF
TRBV20-1,NA,TRBJ2-3,NA,10,TGCAGTGCTAGCACAGATACGCAGTATTTT,CSASTDTQYF
TRBV7-2,NA,TRBJ2-3,few,14,TGTGCCAGCAGCTTAGGTACACTAGCAGATACGCAGTATTTT,CASSLGTLADTQYF
TRBV2,NA,TRBJ2-7,NA,16,TGTGCCAGCAGTGGGCCAGGGGGGAGGGCGACCTACGAGCAGTACTTC,CASSGPGGRATYEQYF
TRBV14,TRBD1,TRBJ1-1,many,16,TGTGCCAGCAGCCAGGGGACAGGGACTATGAACACTGAAGCTTTCTTT,CASSQGTGTMNTEAFF
TRBV2,TRBD2,TRBJ2-2,once,16,TGTGCCAGCAGTGAGGCGGGACTACCGAACACCGGGGAGCTGTTTTTT,CASSEAGLPNTGELFF
TRBV6-2/TRBV6-3,TRBD2,TRBJ2-3,many,17,TGTGCCAGCAGAACAAAAGCCCCGGGACTAGCATCGGATACGCAGTATTTT,CASRTKAPGLASDTQYF
TRBV28,NA,TRBJ2-5,NA,13,TGTGCCAGCAGTTACAACAGGAGGGTGACCCAGTACTTC,CASSYNRRVTQYF
TRBV30,TRBD1,TRBJ1-5,many,13,TGTGCCTGGAGAGGACAGGCAAATCAGCCCCAGCATTTT,CAWRGQANQPQHF
TRBV6-1,NA,TRBJ2-6,NA,18,TGTGCCAGCAGTGAAGCGGCCTTTGGGGGTTCTGGGGCCAACGTCCTGACTTTC,CASSEAAFGGSGANVLTF
TRBV14,TRBD1,TRBJ2-4,many,16,TGTGCCAGCAGCCAAAGACAGGGGGCCCTCAAAAACATTCAGTACTTC,CASSQRQGALKNIQYF